Sequencing of this T cell receptor beta chain was carried out in a study of blood T cell repertoires in COVID-19 (dated by TCRdb to 2020 to 2021). About the investigation overall: Samples from collaborators originated in the United States, Italy and Spain and spanned both the acute and convalescent phases of COVID-19. A de-identified subject ID, COVID-19 status, age in years and sex were almost always included in the sample metadata. Subjects who had been exposed to COVID-19, were actively infected with it, or had recovered from it provided the deeply sampled blood TCRbeta repertoires that made up the dataset. The material from the prospective study consisted of cDNA or gDNA derived from T cells, B-cell-depleted T cells, or PBMCs. The repertoires were made available in a free public database intended to serve as a resource for research on the immune response to SARS-CoV-2. HLA class I and class II types, where available, came from metadata supplied by the sample provider rather than from assay-based typing. The samples were drawn from two sources: the first 160 participants of the ongoing ImmuneRACE study, and 950 to 1,500 subjects contributed by 6 global collaborators. Beyond this particular receptor, the publication reports: Clinical and demographic metadata were provided uncurated, with the amount varying by source and participant.

To note about this clone: Its binding antigen is unknown. Base quality data are lacking; no much larger clone is found one base away.

TCRbeta CDR3 regions were amplified from genomic DNA by means of the immunoSEQ Assay, a bias-controlled multiplex PCR. The authors processed their data as follows. Within the assay, amplification of reference gene primers was used to estimate how many nucleated cells each sample contained. To quantify the absolute abundance of each unique TCRbeta CDR3 rearrangement, sequence reads were collapsed and filtered. For each sample, productive Simpson clonality was calculated as the square root of Simpson's diversity index across productive rearrangements. TCRdb's version of the immuneACCESS table is confined to in-frame rearrangements and falls short of the full clone set. An unresolved V gene accounts for under half of the shortfall where checked; the remainder is of unknown origin. Clonal size and the V and J genes are those of that table, whereas D and trimming came from the DNA. This sample holds under 200,000 clones; roughly 84% were observed only once. The ten largest clones add up to over 7.5% of the sample.

From the germline V gene, CDR1 is SGHDT and CDR2 is YYEEEE. V lost 5 bases and J lost 4 bases; the stretch between them is 9 bases long. Reading from cysteine to phenylalanine, the CDR3 counts 12 amino acids. Of the read, only the CDR3 DNA is kept; its 36 bases are in frame from base 1. The collaborating institutions used their own protocols to collect whole blood in K2EDTA tubes. Collaborator samples were shipped for TCRbeta analysis as frozen whole blood, isolated PBMCs, or DNA extracted from either sample type. The specimen was peripheral blood. The chain is encoded by TRBV5-6 joined to TRBJ2-5; the D gene cannot be resolved reliably. The sequence was collected from a woman older than 75 with acute or convalescent COVID-19. The CDR3 corresponds to CASRGLSETQYF. The DNA sequence is TGTGCCAGCAGGGGCCTATCAGAGACCCAGTACTTC.